This T cell receptor (beta chain) derives from a study of blood T cell repertoires in COVID-19. For the study at large: There were acute and convalescent COVID-19 samples, and they came from the United States, Italy and Spain.

The V gene lost 0 bases and the J gene lost 10 bases, with 15 bases spanning the gap. The CDR3 totals 14 residues. Germline CDR1 and CDR2: LNHDA and SQIVND (reference sequence). Original methodology: Estimates of nucleated cell counts were drawn from the amplification of reference gene primers. Sequenced by immunoSEQ multiplex PCR; TCRdb stores in-frame clones only, minus some. V and J calls and clone size are those listed in that table; D and trimming were worked out from the DNA. The sample lists more than 65,000 clones; around four fifths were seen once. The sample taken for sequencing was peripheral blood. This receptor was identified in a human donor in a cohort sampled during active COVID-19. The chain is built from TRBV19 and TRBJ1-1; D is ambiguous. The CDR3 sequence: CASSIDLSSGGAFF. The CDR3 coding sequence is TGTGCCAGTAGTATAGATCTATCATCGGGTGGAGCTTTCTTT.